This T cell receptor beta chain was recorded in a study of T cells in pancreatic ductal adenocarcinoma. Study conclusions and caveats: Tumor samples had fewer productive templates and approximately 8-fold fewer unique clonotypes than blood.

Data came from immunoSEQ multiplex PCR; TCRdb stores just in-frame clones and leaves some out. The repertoire holds 5,000 or so clones, 70% to 90% seen once, with 5.9% in the top ten. J lost 9 bases, V lost 1 base, and 10 bases had no gene match. The length of the CDR3 is 16 residues. The germline V gene encodes CDR1 SGHVS and CDR2 FQNEAQ. Selected pancreatic ductal adenocarcinoma patients had undergone surgery without neoadjuvant therapy. A note on this clone: Its matching antigen is unknown.

Sequencing was done on a sample of pancreatic tumor tissue. V is TRBV7-8 and J is TRBJ2-1; TRBD2 matches 9 bases. The origin of this receptor is a human donor with pancreatic ductal adenocarcinoma. The CDR3 loop is CASSLELAGGPGEQFF. The CDR3, as DNA: TGTGCCAGCAGCTTAGAGTTGGCGGGAGGGCCTGGTGAGCAGTTCTTC.